This T cell receptor beta chain was sequenced in a study of shared clonotypes between healthy human individuals. The study, taken as a whole, reports: Around 5.4% of naive CD4 clonotypes were common to a few donors.

Original analysis: Junction-only sequences without quality scores came from ImmunoSEQ, so filtering differed. The table came from immunoSEQ multiplex PCR; TCRdb's copy has only in-frame clones and leaves some out. D and trimming come from the DNA, and the V and J calls and clone size come from that table. The sample lists more than 550,000 clones; over 60% were seen once. Turning to this clone: Its cognate antigen is unknown.

This CDR3 is 15 amino acids long. Germline V gene sequence: CDR1 MNHEY, CDR2 SMNVEV (reference sequence). Trimming took off 2 bases at V and 3 bases at J, with 14 bases between the two ends. The chain carries TRBV27 and TRBJ2-7; unclear D gene. This TCR was recovered from a woman younger than 45 in good health. The specimen sequenced was memory CD4+ T cells sorted from blood. The subset was: CD45RA-negative fraction. The CDR3 spells CASSLRVGSSYEQYF. In nucleotides, the CDR3 is TGTGCCAGCAGTTTAAGAGTGGGTAGCAGCTACGAGCAGTACTTC.